Here is one T cell receptor (beta chain) with its context. This may come from a read error, since a much larger clone is one base off. Investigators excluded patients with uncontrolled infection, other autoimmune disease, pregnancy or lactation. Using RNA transcripts as the source, TCR beta CDR3 regions were amplified. The primer set for the first-round RT-PCR of the TCR CDR3 was HTBI. A single record per CDR3 protein comes from TCRdb applying MiXCR to the multiplex PCR reads. The sample lists roughly 720,000 distinct CDR3 sequences; roughly 17% were seen once. The source of the sample is a study of T cells in Graves' hyperthyroidism and ophthalmopathy. Germline loops: CDR1 MNHNS, CDR2 SASEGT. This CDR3 is built from 11 residues.

Sequencing was carried out using blood. The chain combines TRBV6-1 with TRBJ2-3; perhaps TRBD2 as D (5 bases). The source is a man in his fifties with Graves' hyperthyroidism. The CDR3 DNA sequence: TGTACCAGCGGAGAGTCGGCTACGCAGTATTTT. It codes for CTSGESATQYF.